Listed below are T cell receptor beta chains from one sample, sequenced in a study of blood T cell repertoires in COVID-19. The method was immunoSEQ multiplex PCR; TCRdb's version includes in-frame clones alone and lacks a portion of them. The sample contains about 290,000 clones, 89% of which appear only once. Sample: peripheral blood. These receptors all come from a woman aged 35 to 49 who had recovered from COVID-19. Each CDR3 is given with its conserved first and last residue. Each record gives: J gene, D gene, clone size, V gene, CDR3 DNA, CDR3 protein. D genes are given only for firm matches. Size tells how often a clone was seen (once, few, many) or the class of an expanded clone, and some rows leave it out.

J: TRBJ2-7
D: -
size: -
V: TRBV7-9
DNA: TGTGCCAGCAGCTTAGGGAGCCCAAAGGACGAGCAGTACTTC
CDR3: CASSLGSPKDEQYF

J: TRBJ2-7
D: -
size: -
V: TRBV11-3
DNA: TGTGCCAGCAGCTTAGGGCTTACGCTCTCCTACGAGCAGTACTTC
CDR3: CASSLGLTLSYEQYF

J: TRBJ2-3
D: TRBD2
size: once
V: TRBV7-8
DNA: TGTGCCAGCAGCTTAGGGCCAGCGGGATTGCCAGATACGCAGTATTTT
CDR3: CASSLGPAGLPDTQYF

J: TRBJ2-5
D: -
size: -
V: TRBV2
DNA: TGTGCCAGACGAAGAGGGAACTCACTGTACCAAGAGACCCAGTACTTC
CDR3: CARRRGNSLYQETQYF

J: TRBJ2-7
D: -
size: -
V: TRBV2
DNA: TGTGCCAGCAGGGTGAGAAGTTCCTCCTACGAGCAGTACTTC
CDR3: CASRVRSSSYEQYF

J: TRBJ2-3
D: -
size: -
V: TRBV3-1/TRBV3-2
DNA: TGTGCCAGCAGCCAAGGACAGTTCACAGATACGCAGTATTTT
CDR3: CASSQGQFTDTQYF

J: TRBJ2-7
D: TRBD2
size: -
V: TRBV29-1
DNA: TGCAGCGTCCTCCTGACTAGCGGGGCCTACGAGCAGTACTTC
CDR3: CSVLLTSGAYEQYF

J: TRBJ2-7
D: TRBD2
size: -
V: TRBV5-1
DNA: TGCGCCAGCAGCTTGTTAGCGGGGGGATCCTACGAGCAGTACTTC
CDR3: CASSLLAGGSYEQYF

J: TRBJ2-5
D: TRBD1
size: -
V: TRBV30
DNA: TGTGCCTGGAGACCCACGGGACAGCGTTATGAGACCCAGTACTTC
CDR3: CAWRPTGQRYETQYF

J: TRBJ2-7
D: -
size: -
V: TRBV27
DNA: TGTGCCAGCAGTTTATCGGTCCTCGGGAGCTACGAGCAGTACTTC
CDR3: CASSLSVLGSYEQYF

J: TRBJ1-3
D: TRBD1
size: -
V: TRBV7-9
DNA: TGTGCCAGCAGCTCAGGGGGCGGCACCATATATTTT
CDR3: CASSSGGGTIYF

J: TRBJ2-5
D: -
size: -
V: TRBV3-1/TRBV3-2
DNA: TGTGCCAGCAGCCCTCTAGGGGGAGAGACCCAGTACTTC
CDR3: CASSPLGGETQYF

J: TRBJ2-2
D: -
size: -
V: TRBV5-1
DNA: TGCGCCAGCAGCTTGGAAGGTGGGGGGACAGACACCGGGGAGCTGTTTTTT
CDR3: CASSLEGGGTDTGELFF

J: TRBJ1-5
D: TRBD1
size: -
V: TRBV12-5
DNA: TGTGCTAGTGGCAGGACAGGGGGCGGTCAGCCCCAGCATTTT
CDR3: CASGRTGGGQPQHF

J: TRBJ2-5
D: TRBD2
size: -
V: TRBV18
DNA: TGTGCCAGCTCACGGGCTAGCGGTCAAGAGACCCAGTACTTC
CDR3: CASSRASGQETQYF